This T cell receptor (beta chain) was recovered during a study of blood T cell repertoires in COVID-19. In the study overall: Nucleic acid was either cDNA or gDNA, and it came from T cells, B-cell-depleted T cells, or PBMCs.

Authors' methods: It was from reference gene primer amplification that nucleated cell counts were estimated. Clones were read by immunoSEQ multiplex PCR, and TCRdb kept only the in-frame ones, dropping some. V, J and clone size are taken as reported in that table, and D and trimming were inferred from the DNA itself. The profile shows some 16,000 clones, roughly 81% of them singletons. The sequenced sample was peripheral blood. The receptor was isolated from a man aged 60-69 years with acute or convalescent COVID-19.

DNA for the CDR3: TGCGCCAGCAGCTTATCGGGACAGCCGCTCTACGAGCAGTACTTC. It yields the protein CASSLSGQPLYEQYF. The chain recombines TRBV5-1 with TRBJ2-7, with TRBD1 identical over 7 bases. The J segment lost 3 bases and the V segment lost 2 bases, leaving 8 bases of the junction unmatched. This CDR3 has 15 amino acids. Germline CDR1 SGHRS, CDR2 YFSETQ. Combining the CDR3 with reference TRBV5-1 and TRBJ2-7 gives the whole variable domain KAGVTQTPRYLIKTRGQQVTLSCSPISGHRSVSWYQQTPGQGLQFLFEYFSETQRNKGNFPGRFSGRQFSNSRSEMNVSTLELGDSALYLCASSLSGQPLYEQYFGPGTRLTVT.